The 21 T cell receptor beta chains below come from one sample, sequenced in a study of Graves' ophthalmopathy and Graves' hyperthyroidism (dated by TCRdb to between 2018 and 2020). Sequencing used an Illumina HiSeq 2000. TCR beta CDR3 regions were amplified from RNA transcripts for repertoire sequencing. The first round of RT-PCR was done with HTBI primers and the Qiagen OneStep RT-PCR kit, and was followed by a second round of multiplex PCR, then size selection and purification. The public sequencing data were trimmed at Q25 with fastp and processed into clonotypes with MiXCR by TCRdb, which kept only in-frame beta chains. One record per CDR3 amino acid sequence lists the most common genes and DNA. This sample holds over a million distinct CDR3 sequences; about two fifths were observed only once. Of the sample, 11% is held by the ten largest clones. The sample consisted of peripheral blood or thyroid tissue (not recorded which). The receptors stem from an adult man with Graves' hyperthyroidism.

This clonotype occurred a few times. The chain is built from TRBV12-3 or TRBV12-4 and TRBJ1-5, with 9 bases aligning to TRBD1. The CDR3 totals 15 residues. V gave up 6 bases and J gave up 6 bases; unmatched junction bases: 9. This CDR3 is CASSVYGTGSQPQHF. The DNA of the CDR3 is TGTGCCAGCAGCGTTTACGGGACAGGGTCTCAGCCCCAGCATTTT.

V and J are TRBV6-5 and TRBJ2-7, with TRBD2 as a possible D gene (5 bases). The CDR3 spans 14 residues. V dropped 6 bases and J dropped 2 bases, with 14 bases sitting between them. Germline values: CDR1 MNHEY, CDR2 SVGAGI. The CDR3 spells CASRRGRGTYEQYF. The DNA for the CDR3 is TGTGCCAGCAGACGAGGACGGGGTACCTACGAGCAGTACTTC.

V and J are TRBV19 and TRBJ2-5, with TRBD1 matching over 12 bases. With V trimmed by 6 bases and J by 3 bases, 14 bases remained unmatched. Germline V lookup: CDR1 LNHDA, CDR2 SQIVND (reference sequence). CDR3 size: 18 residues. The CDR3 region has the DNA TGTGCCAGTAGCACCCGGGTTCGGGGACAGGGGGCGGAAGAGACCCAGTACTTC. Translation: CASSTRVRGQGAEETQYF.

This clonotype has a count of ten or more. The chain uses TRBV7-2 and TRBJ1-5; D gene unclear. The CDR3 is made up of 15 amino acids. With 1 base removed from V and 3 bases from J, the gap between germline ends came to 10 bases. CDR1 is SGHTA and CDR2 is FQGNSA in the germline V gene. This chain's CDR3 is CASSLGLRDNQPQHF. The CDR3 DNA reads as TGTGCCAGCAGCTTAGGATTACGGGACAATCAGCCCCAGCATTTT.

This clonotype appeared a few times. This chain connects TRBV12-3 or TRBV12-4 to TRBJ2-7; D is uncertain. The ends were cut back, 3 bases at V and 2 bases at J, with 11 bases in the middle. CDR3 length: 14 amino acids. The CDR3 bases are TGTGCCAGCAGTTTCGTTCCCCTTGCCTACGAGCAGTACTTC. Its protein is CASSFVPLAYEQYF.

In its sample, this clonotype was seen a few times. The chain uses TRBV4-2 and TRBJ2-2; TRBD2 is a possible D gene (5 bases). Trimming left V 0 bases short and J 6 bases short, with 11 bases between. The germline gives CDR1 LGHNA, CDR2 YNFKEQ. The CDR3 is 15 residues long. This CDR3 reads CASSQEGWEPGELFF. CDR3 DNA: TGTGCCAGCAGCCAAGAAGGGTGGGAGCCCGGGGAGCTGTTTTTT.

J is TRBJ2-7 and V is TRBV9, with 9 bases that match TRBD2. CDR3 length: 15 amino acids. Per germline, CDR1 SGDLS and CDR2 YYNGEE. Germline trimming cut 2 bases from V and 5 bases from J; bases unmatched to any gene: 8. The CDR3 coding sequence is TGTGCCAGCAGCGTTAGCGGGAGAAGTGACAACGAGCAGTACTTC. This sequence encodes CASSVSGRSDNEQYF.

This clonotype was seen repeatedly, ten times or more. The CDR3 DNA reads TGTGCCAGCAGCTCCGGACTCTACTACGAGCAGTACTTC. This sequence encodes CASSSGLYYEQYF. This chain links TRBV7-2 with TRBJ2-7; tentative D call: TRBD2 (5 bases). Germline V lookup: CDR1 SGHTA, CDR2 FQGNSA. Between the trimmed V and J ends, which lost 4 bases and 3 bases, there was a span of 10 bases. This CDR3 region has 13 residues. Full variable domain (remainder filled in from reference TRBV7-2 and TRBJ2-7): GAGVSQSPSNKVTEKGKDVELRCDPISGHTALYWYRQSLGQGLEFLIYFQGNSAPDKSGLPSDRFSAERTGGSVSTLTIQRTQQEDSAVYLCASSSGLYYEQYFGPGTRLTVT.

The rearrangement uses TRBV30 and TRBJ1-1; D remains unclear. The CDR3 consists of 12 residues. Per the germline V gene, CDR1 is GTSNPN and CDR2 is SVGIG (reference sequence). V lost 2 bases and J 11 bases, leaving 15 bases between the germline ends. DNA of the CDR3: TGTGCCTGGAGTTCAATGACCGTAAGGGCTTTCTTT. It specifies CAWSSMTVRAFF.

On this clonotype: Given a much more abundant clone one base away, this may be a read error. The CDR3, as DNA: TGTGCCAGCAGTTTACTCGGGGCTTTAAGCACTGAAGCTTTCTTT. This encodes CASSLLGALSTEAFF. The chain carries TRBV12-3 or TRBV12-4 and TRBJ1-1, with D possibly being TRBD1 (5 bases). The V and J ends lost 2 bases and 4 bases respectively, with 14 bases between them. This CDR3 contains 15 residues.

J is TRBJ2-6 and V is TRBV19, with unresolved D. Germline V gives CDR1 LNHDA, CDR2 SQIVND (reference sequence). This CDR3 is 14 amino acids long. V lost 9 bases and J 0 bases, leaving 9 bases between the germline ends. Written as DNA, the CDR3 is TGTGCCAGCGCACGCACCTCTGGGGCCAACGTCCTGACTTTC. Its protein product is CASARTSGANVLTF. Supplemented by reference TRBV19 and TRBJ2-6, the full variable domain reads DGGITQSPKYLFRKEGQNVTLSCEQNLNHDAMYWYRQDPGQGLRLIYYSQIVNDFQKGDIAEGYSVSREKKESFPLTVTSAQKNPTAFYLCASARTSGANVLTFGAGSRLTVL.

This clonotype was observed a few times. The V gene is TRBV4-1, the J gene TRBJ2-7, with D perhaps assigned TRBD1 or TRBD2 (5 bases each). The CDR3 extends over 16 amino acids. The germline V and J ends were trimmed by 1 base and 4 bases, with 17 bases remaining between them. Germline lookup yields CDR1 MGHRA and CDR2 YSYEKL. CDR3 region: CASSQGGLQGAYEQYF. Written as DNA, the CDR3 is TGCGCCAGCAGCCAAGGAGGGCTCCAAGGGGCATACGAGCAGTACTTC.

Ten or more counts support this clonotype. V usage is TRBV4-3 and J usage is TRBJ1-2; D possibly corresponds to TRBD1 (5 bases). Germline assignment: CDR1 LGHNA and CDR2 YSLEER. This CDR3 has 14 residues. V dropped 0 bases and J dropped 3 bases, with 8 bases sitting between them. The CDR3 sequence is CASSQDTQDYGYTF. CDR3 coding DNA: TGCGCCAGCAGCCAAGATACACAGGACTATGGCTACACCTTC.

The chain carries TRBV29-1 and TRBJ2-1; the match to TRBD2 covers 10 bases. J lost 10 bases, V lost 4 bases, and 13 bases had no gene match. The CDR3 is made up of 15 amino acids. Germline V lookup: CDR1 SQVTM, CDR2 ANQGSEA. The CDR3 region is CSVVSSLAGAPEQFF. Here the CDR3 DNA reads TGCAGCGTTGTGTCCTCTCTAGCGGGAGCGCCGGAGCAGTTCTTC.

This clonotype has only a few counts. The chain uses TRBV4-2 and TRBJ2-7; TRBD2 agrees at 12 bases. This CDR3 is 19 amino acids long. V lost 3 bases and J lost 0; bases outside the gene matches: 12. From germline, CDR1 is LGHNA and CDR2 YNFKEQ. CDR3 DNA sequence: TGTGCCAGCAGCCATTTGGGCGGGTCTAGCGGGAGGGCCTCCTACGAGCAGTACTTC. This codes for CASSHLGGSSGRASYEQYF.

This clonotype was observed a handful of times. The chain combines TRBV20-1 with TRBJ1-4; D gene unclear. This CDR3 contains 13 residues. Germline CDR1 and CDR2: DFQATT and SNEGSKA (reference sequence). Trimming cost V 0 bases and J 5 bases, with 7 bases left between them. CDR3 sequence: CSAREGRNEKLFF. DNA for the CDR3: TGCAGTGCTAGAGAGGGCAGAAATGAAAAACTGTTTTTT.

Concerning this clonotype: A far larger clone is one base from this, pointing to a likely read error. The rearrangement joins TRBV14 to TRBJ2-5; D is undetermined. The CDR3 is 11 residues long. The germline V gene has CDR1 SGHDN and CDR2 FVKESK. The CDR3 DNA reads TGTGCCAGCAGCCACGCCGAGACCCAGCACTTC. Amino acid sequence: CASSHAETQHF.

The chain couples TRBV6-5 to TRBJ1-4; the D gene is possibly TRBD1 (6 bases). The CDR3 sequence is 16 residues long. Germline lookup yields CDR1 MNHEY and CDR2 SVGAGI. V gave up 6 bases and J gave up 0 bases, with 14 bases separating them. The CDR3 here is CASREVTGSTNEKLFF. The CDR3 DNA sequence: TGTGCCAGCAGAGAAGTAACAGGGTCAACTAATGAAAAACTGTTTTTT.

The sample holds many counts of this clonotype. At one of its ends the junction is not consistent with the germline gene, which may arise from a read error. V is TRBV2 and J is TRBJ2-2; D is ambiguous. CDR1 and CDR2 from the germline V gene are SNHLY and FYNNEI. The CDR3 consists of 13 residues. The DNA for the CDR3 is TGTGCCAGCGTCGGATCGAACAACGGGGAGCTGTTTTTT. Protein sequence: CASVGSNNGELFF.

This clonotype was detected only a few times. The junction shows a germline mismatch at one end, possibly a read error. DNA for the CDR3: TGTGCCAGCAGTGAAGGGTCGGGACAGGGGATGTACGAGCAGTACTTC. Its translation: CASSEGSGQGMYEQYF. The rearrangement uses TRBV10-2 and TRBJ2-7, with 10 bases identical to TRBD1. From germline, CDR1 is WSHSY and CDR2 SAAADI. The CDR3 covers 16 residues.

This clonotype was detected many times. The gene calls are TRBV20-1 and TRBJ1-6; D is ambiguous. This CDR3 spans 13 amino acids. The V gene lost 5 bases and the J gene lost 10 bases, with 15 bases spanning the gap. The V gene's germline CDR1 is DFQATT and CDR2 SNEGSKA (reference sequence). The CDR3 nucleotides read TGCAGTGCTGTAGGGAGGAAGGACTCACCCCTCCACTTT. Its translation is CSAVGRKDSPLHF.